This T cell receptor (beta chain) was documented in a study of blood T cells in healthy people across ages (dated by TCRdb to the mid-2010s). For the wider study: Template switching captured roughly one uniquely barcoded TCR beta cDNA molecule per two T cells in model experiments. Using the same blood draw, the study looked at two additional independent replicas of 1 million unique cDNA reads for two donors, one aged 18 to 29 and the other aged 80 or older. To avoid experimental bias, donors of different ages were distributed randomly across sequencing lanes. Donors were grouped into four age groups: young (average approximately 16 years), middle-aged (around 39), aged (around 60) and long-lived (around 80). Using deep sequencing normalized with unique cDNA molecular identifiers, the study measured how TCR beta repertoire diversity changes with age.

This clonotype was recorded only once. Its antigen specificity is not known. The sample holds no much larger clone one base away, and base qualities are not on file. A read on its own is weak evidence. General findings and caveats noted by the study authors: Estimates of total diversity based on one million sequenced T cells were regarded as lower bounds and as underestimates. Donor CMV infection status was unknown, potentially confounding age-related changes in expanded clonotypes. Observed TCR beta diversity per million T cells fell roughly linearly with age, and a significant reduction was already apparent by age roughly 40. Conclusive comparison of naive and antigen-experienced compartments was prevented by the profiling of bulk unsorted PBMCs. Observed TCR beta diversity correlated strongly with the percentage of naive T cells measured by flow cytometry. Compared with the aged group, the long-lived group had more naive CD4+ T cells, fewer expanded clones and increased TCR diversity, a pattern suggesting age selection.

V loses 7 bases of germline sequence and J loses 5 bases, and the interval between the two ends is 20 bases. CDR1 and CDR2 are read off the germline V gene (reference sequence) as DFQATT and SNEGSKA. From the cysteine through the phenylalanine, the CDR3 covers 14 amino acids. Left in the record is the CDR3 DNA by itself, 42 bases read in frame from the first base. Systemically healthy Caucasian individuals from Russia, some 38 in total and aged roughly 6 to 100 years, were included as donors. Approximately 9 milliliters of peripheral blood were collected from each donor into EDTA-treated Vacutainer tubes. PBMCs were isolated by Ficoll-Paque density-gradient centrifugation, with at least 6.5 million obtained per sample. Trizol reagent was used to extract total RNA from PBMCs, with at least 5 micrograms per sample. The percentages of naive CD45RAhigh/CD27high T cells were determined by flow cytometry on a PBMC aliquot from every donor.

Libraries were built with 5' RACE. These reads were obtained on an Illumina HiSeq 2500. A second roughly 6 to 11 cycle PCR used a sample-barcoded 5' primer and a J-beta primer mix. A unique molecular identifier was introduced onto each TCR beta cDNA molecule by a template-switch 5' adaptor carrying 12 random nucleotides. Each sample yielded at least 2.5 million CDR3-containing paired-end reads. First-strand cDNA was synthesized from all RNA with the Mint cDNA synthesis kit, primed by a TRBC-specific oligonucleotide. Following uracil-DNA glycosylase treatment, all cDNA underwent a first 18-cycle PCR with the universal primers M1SS and BC2_uni_R. From the authors' description of their analysis: For normalization, 1 million high-quality reads were randomly selected from each sample, with every read carrying a distinct molecular identifier. Reads sharing molecular identifiers were discarded rather than binned into consensus sequences. CDR3 identification, clonotype clustering and error correction used MiTCR with a Q25 quality threshold and the strictest error-elimination algorithm. A nonparametric unseen species model with Euler transformation was used to estimate a lower bound on total TCR beta diversity. TCRdb reanalyzed the raw reads on its own, using fastp at Q25 for trimming and MiXCR for clone calling, and kept in-frame beta chains. Entries are consolidated by CDR3 protein sequence, retaining the most common genes and DNA. These V and J calls are TCRdb output, not the study's own analysis. In this sample the table shows about 580,000 distinct CDR3 sequences, around 48% of which occur a single time. The ten largest clones add up to around 25% of the sample.

This receptor was identified in a man at least 80 years old in good health. The chain is made from TRBV20-1 and TRBJ2-5; the D gene is perhaps TRBD2, on 6 matching bases. Sequencing used blood. The CDR3 is CSVNIPGVVETQYF. In nucleotide form, the sequence is TGCAGTGTTAACATCCCGGGGGTCGTGGAGACCCAGTACTTC.